The 10 T cell receptor beta chains reported below all come from one sample, sequenced in a study of blood T cell repertoires in COVID-19. Repertoires were generated with immunoSEQ multiplex PCR, while TCRdb's copy carries only in-frame clones and drops some. The table lists some 150,000 clones, about 86% of them singletons. Sequencing was carried out using peripheral blood. The receptors come from a woman aged 55-70 years with acute or convalescent COVID-19.

V is TRBV24-1 and J is TRBJ1-5; D is unclear. The ends were cut back, 9 bases at V and 12 bases at J, with 14 bases in the middle. The CDR3 spans 11 residues. CDR1 is KGHDR and CDR2 is SFDVKD in the germline V gene. Here the CDR3 reads CATRGPVHQHF. CDR3 in DNA: TGTGCCACCCGAGGCCCGGTGCACCAGCATTTT.

The gene calls are TRBV5-6 and TRBJ2-3, with 7 bases lining up with TRBD2. V shed 2 bases, J shed 1 base, and the junction held 4 bases outside the gene matches. CDR3 length: 15 amino acids. CDR1 is SGHDT and CDR2 is YYEEEE in the germline V gene. The CDR3 spells CASSLAGPGTDTQYF. CDR3 in DNA: TGTGCCAGCAGCTTAGCGGGGCCCGGCACAGATACGCAGTATTTT.

This clone was recorded a few times. The V gene is TRBV4-1, the J gene TRBJ1-5, with D possibly being TRBD1 (5 bases). Germline V gene data show CDR1 as MGHRA and CDR2 as YSYEKL. CDR3 length: 14 amino acids. V dropped 1 base and J dropped 6 bases, with 10 bases sitting between them. CDR3 amino acids: CASSQVGGSQPQHF. DNA for the CDR3: TGCGCCAGCAGCCAAGTTGGGGGGAGTCAGCCCCAGCATTTT.

This clone appeared a single time. The CDR3 loop reads CAWSVGTEWPLHF. In DNA, the CDR3 is TGTGCCTGGAGTGTCGGGACAGAGTGGCCCCTCCACTTT. This rearrangement joins TRBV30 to TRBJ1-6; TRBD1 matches 7 bases. CDR3 length equals 13 residues. In germline, CDR1 is GTSNPN, CDR2 SVGIG (reference sequence). Losses at the gene ends were 0 bases for V and 13 bases for J; bases not matched to a gene: 6. Complete variable domain (other parts from reference TRBV30 and TRBJ1-6): SQTIHQWPATLVQPVGSPLSLECTVEGTSNPNLYWYRQAAGRGLQLLFYSVGIGQISSEVPQNLSASRPQDRQFILSSKKLLLSDSGFYLCAWSVGTEWPLHFGNGTRLTVT.

This chain joins TRBV30 and TRBJ1-1; D not resolved. Trimming left V 0 bases short and J 4 bases short, with 12 bases between. Germline V gene sequence: CDR1 GTSNPN, CDR2 SVGIG (reference sequence). This CDR3 is 14 amino acids long. The CDR3: CAWSVTDRVTEAFF. The CDR3 nucleotides read TGTGCCTGGAGTGTAACAGACCGTGTCACTGAAGCTTTCTTT.

This clone was detected only a few times. The same CDR3 arises from other DNA sequences in this sample as well. The rearrangement uses TRBV12-3 or TRBV12-4 and TRBJ1-6; D is perhaps TRBD1 (5 bases). The CDR3 has 13 amino acids. V was pared by 6 bases and J by 9 bases, with 12 bases between. CDR3 coding DNA: TGTGCCAGCAGCCTAGCGCAGGGTTCACCCCTCCACTTT. Encoded protein: CASSLAQGSPLHF.

The chain couples TRBV6-5 to TRBJ2-1; weak D call: TRBD2 (7 bases). Germline V gene lookup returns CDR1 MNHEY and CDR2 SVGAGI. V shed 2 bases and J shed 1 base, with 12 bases lying between them. This CDR3 comprises 16 residues. The CDR3 here is CASSYGGGGSYNEQFF. The CDR3 DNA reads TGTGCCAGCAGTTACGGAGGGGGGGGGTCCTACAATGAGCAGTTCTTC.

This clone has a handful of counts. This chain uses TRBV6-5 with TRBJ1-4; D perhaps matches TRBD1 (5 bases). Germline CDR1 and CDR2: MNHEY and SVGAGI. The CDR3 covers 13 residues. V was cut by 6 bases and J by 2 bases, with 7 bases left in between. As DNA, the CDR3 is TGTGCCAGCAGAGACAGTACTAATGAAAAACTGTTTTTT. Encoded protein: CASRDSTNEKLFF.

This clone was seen more than once but under ten times. The CDR3 nucleotides are TGTGCCAGCAGCCGGGACTATGGCTACACCTTC. It specifies CASSRDYGYTF. The rearrangement links TRBV12-3 or TRBV12-4 to TRBJ1-2; D gene ambiguous. Trimming shortened V by 6 bases and J by 3 bases, and 5 bases separated the two germline ends. The CDR3 spans 11 residues.

The V and J genes are TRBV10-3 and TRBJ1-5; no firm D call. CDR1 and CDR2 (germline): ENHRY, SYGVKD. V lost 10 bases, J lost 2 bases, and 12 bases lay in between. This CDR3 has 13 residues. In DNA form, the CDR3 reads TGTGCCACCAAAGACATCGGCAATCAGCCCCAGCATTTT. Translation gives CATKDIGNQPQHF.